A single sample is the source of the 21 T cell receptor beta chains below, sequenced in a study of identical twins. TCRdb analysed the 5' RACE reads with MiXCR anew, one entry per CDR3 protein. The table shows 1.5 million or so distinct CDR3 sequences, with under 35% occurring only once. Sequencing was performed on cord blood. These receptors were obtained from a newborn girl in good health.

This clonotype was observed a single time. The rearrangement joins TRBV28 to TRBJ2-7, with 7 bases aligning to TRBD2. With V trimmed by 5 bases and J by 2 bases, 18 bases remained unmatched. This CDR3 spans 18 amino acids. Germline CDR1 is MDHEN and CDR2 is SYDVKM. The DNA of the CDR3 is TGTGCCAGCAGTCCCCTCAAGGGACTAAGCGGCCAACCCTACGAGCAGTACTTC. Protein: CASSPLKGLSGQPYEQYF.

Only a few counts were recorded for this clonotype. The chain links TRBV20-1 to TRBJ1-6, with D hard to call. The V end was cut by 4 bases, the J end by 13 bases, with 8 bases between. The CDR3 contains 10 residues. Germline V CDR1 and CDR2: DFQATT, SNEGSKA (reference sequence). The DNA for the CDR3 is TGCAGTGCTAAGACAACTCCCCTCCACTTT. Amino acid sequence: CSAKTTPLHF.

A note on this clonotype: Possible read error: a much larger clone is one base away. The chain combines TRBV11-2 with TRBJ1-4; D gene uncertain. CDR1 is SGHAT and CDR2 is FQNNGV in the germline V gene. The CDR3 totals 14 residues. V was cut by 5 bases and J by 10 bases, with 17 bases left in between. In nucleotides, the CDR3 is TGTGCCAGCAGCCGTAACTGGGAAATGGGAAAACTGTTTTTT. It specifies CASSRNWEMGKLFF.

This chain connects TRBV6-1 to TRBJ1-1, with D perhaps matching TRBD1 (5 bases). The CDR3 has 15 amino acids. Trimming removed 7 bases from V and 0 bases from J, with 15 bases in between. From germline, CDR1 is MNHNS and CDR2 SASEGT. In DNA form, the CDR3 reads TGTGCCAGCATTCAGGTCGGGACGGTGAACACTGAAGCTTTCTTT. Its protein product is CASIQVGTVNTEAFF.

This clonotype showed up many times. The J gene is TRBJ2-3, the V gene TRBV4-2; TRBD2 agrees at 13 bases. The CDR3 has 16 amino acids. CDR1 LGHNA and CDR2 YNFKEQ come from the germline V gene. The trim removed 4 bases at V and 4 bases at J, leaving 5 bases unmatched. DNA of the CDR3: TGTGCCAGCAGCCCCGGACTAGCGGGAGTTGCAGATACGCAGTATTTT. It yields the protein CASSPGLAGVADTQYF.

The table lists this clonotype with many counts. The CDR3 DNA is TGTGCCAGCAGTGGAGACCGCAGGGGTGCCAAAAACATTCAGTACTTC. It codes for CASSGDRRGAKNIQYF. The chain couples TRBV12-3 or TRBV12-4 to TRBJ2-4, with D possibly being TRBD1 (6 bases). This CDR3 has 16 amino acids. Trimming removed 5 bases at V and 1 base at J, with 15 bases between.

The chain links TRBV4-2 to TRBJ2-1; D unresolved. Trimming pared 0 bases from V and 5 bases from J, leaving 8 bases between. Germline V gene lookup returns CDR1 LGHNA and CDR2 YNFKEQ. CDR3 length: 14 residues. The CDR3, as DNA: TGTGCCAGCAGCCAAGAGGTACGGCACAATGAGCAGTTCTTC. It yields the protein CASSQEVRHNEQFF.

The chain uses TRBV24-1 and TRBJ2-3; TRBD1 agrees at 7 bases. Per germline, CDR1 KGHDR and CDR2 SFDVKD. CDR3 size: 14 residues. Trimming took 7 bases from V and 0 from J; bases not matched to a gene: 3. The CDR3 reads CATRGQASTDTQYF. DNA for the CDR3: TGTGCCACCAGAGGACAGGCTAGCACAGATACGCAGTATTTT.

The table lists this clonotype with a few counts. The chain carries TRBV4-2 and TRBJ2-7; D gene unclear. The CDR3 has 14 amino acids. Germline loops: CDR1 LGHNA, CDR2 YNFKEQ. Trimming removed 0 bases from V and 2 bases from J, with 8 bases in between. The CDR3 coding sequence is TGTGCCAGCAGCCAAGATAAGGACCCCTACGAGCAGTACTTC. The encoded protein is CASSQDKDPYEQYF.

This clonotype came up many times. The rearrangement links TRBV10-3 to TRBJ1-2; 7 nucleotides match TRBD1. The trim removed 3 bases at V and 5 bases at J, leaving 6 bases unmatched. Germline V CDR1 and CDR2: ENHRY, SYGVKD. This CDR3 is built from 14 residues. For the CDR3, the DNA is TGTGCCATCAGTGATGGGGACAGTTTATATGGCTACACCTTC. This gives the protein CAISDGDSLYGYTF.

The V call is TRBV5-1, the J call TRBJ2-1, with 11 bases that match TRBD2. This CDR3 is built from 17 residues. V was pared by 0 bases and J by 4 bases, with 6 bases of the junction left unmatched. In germline, CDR1 is SGHRS, CDR2 YFSETQ. CDR3 amino acids: CASSLGMTSGIYNEQFF. CDR3 nucleotide sequence: TGCGCCAGCAGCTTGGGGATGACTAGCGGGATTTACAATGAGCAGTTCTTC.

This clonotype turned up a few times. The CDR3 loop is CASSESRQDLRVQYF. CDR3 in DNA: TGTGCCAGCAGTGAATCTCGGCAAGATTTGCGGGTTCAGTACTTC. The chain is built from TRBV6-1 and TRBJ2-5; D is perhaps TRBD2 (5 bases). The CDR3 runs 15 residues. Germline V gives CDR1 MNHNS, CDR2 SASEGT. V lost 2 bases and J 11 bases, leaving 21 bases between the germline ends.

This clonotype was seen a few times. V and J are TRBV11-2 and TRBJ2-1; a possible D gene is TRBD2 (6 bases). The CDR3 contains 15 residues. The germline CDR1 and CDR2 sequences are SGHAT and FQNNGV. Trimming left V 2 bases short and J 0 bases short, with 8 bases between. CDR3 region: CASSLLTSSYNEQFF. DNA for the CDR3: TGTGCCAGCAGCTTACTGACTAGCTCCTACAATGAGCAGTTCTTC. The variable domain in full, completed from reference TRBV11-2 and TRBJ2-1, reads EAGVAQSPRYKIIEKRQSVAFWCNPISGHATLYWYQQILGQGPKLLIQFQNNGVVDDSQLPKDRFSAERLKGVDSTLKIQPAKLEDSAVYLCASSLLTSSYNEQFFGPGTRLTVL.

The table lists this clonotype with a few counts. A read error may account for a junction end that differs from germline. The chain joins TRBV2 to TRBJ2-5, with 10 bases lining up with TRBD1. The CDR3 runs to 14 residues. The germline V gene encodes CDR1 SNHLY and CDR2 FYNNEI. The CDR3 region has the DNA TGTGCCGGCAGCGTCGACAGGGGGCGGGAGACCCAGTACTTC. It is translated as CAGSVDRGRETQYF.

This clonotype was seen a few times. The rearrangement uses TRBV5-1 and TRBJ1-6, with D maybe TRBD1 (6 bases). Germline-derived CDR1 and CDR2 are SGHRS and YFSETQ. V was clipped by 1 base and J by 8 bases, with 13 bases between them. There are 15 residues in the CDR3. The CDR3: CASSLLGRGDSPLHF. Here the CDR3 DNA reads TGCGCCAGCAGCTTGTTGGGCAGGGGAGATTCACCCCTCCACTTT.

The sample holds a few counts of this clonotype. The chain joins TRBV5-1 to TRBJ1-2; a possible D gene is TRBD1 (5 bases). This CDR3 comprises 15 residues. Germline-derived CDR1 and CDR2 are SGHRS and YFSETQ. V was shortened by 1 base and J by 4 bases, with 14 bases between the two germline ends. The CDR3 nucleotides are TGCGCCAGCAGCTTGACGGCTCAGGGAATCTATGGCTACACCTTC. Translating it yields CASSLTAQGIYGYTF.

In this sample, this clonotype turned up many times. The rearrangement joins TRBV29-1 to TRBJ1-4; D ambiguous. V was trimmed by 4 bases and J by 2 bases, leaving 11 bases between them. Looked up from germline, CDR1 is SQVTM and CDR2 is ANQGSEA. The CDR3 spans 14 residues. This CDR3 reads CSVGGQATNEKLFF. CDR3 in DNA: TGCAGCGTTGGAGGCCAGGCGACTAATGAAAAACTGTTTTTT.

Comments on this clonotype: A much larger clone lies a single base off, so this may be a read error. The chain couples TRBV20-1 to TRBJ2-7; TRBD1 might be the D (5 bases). Trimming took 5 bases from V and 3 from J, leaving 8 bases between them. The CDR3 runs 11 residues. From germline, CDR1 is DFQATT and CDR2 SNEGSKA (reference sequence). The CDR3 spells CSAVQGYEQYF. In nucleotides, the CDR3 is TGCAGTGCTGTCCAGGGCTACGAGCAGTACTTC.

In this sample, this clonotype turned up once. A much larger clone lies a single base off, so this may be a read error. This sequence joins TRBV7-2 and TRBJ2-3; the D is unclear. The V end lost 3 bases, the J end lost 4 bases, and 8 bases lay between the germline ends. The CDR3 totals 13 residues. CDR1 is SGHTA and CDR2 is FQGNSA in the germline V gene. The CDR3 DNA is TGTGCCAGCAGCTTCGCGACTGCAGATACGCAGTATTTT. It specifies CASSFATADTQYF.

This chain connects TRBV20-1 to TRBJ2-3; D is uncertain. The CDR3 is made up of 14 amino acids. Germline V gene sequence: CDR1 DFQATT, CDR2 SNEGSKA (reference sequence). V shed 2 bases and J shed 4 bases, with 13 bases lying between them. This CDR3 is CSARPMTLADTQYF. CDR3 coding DNA: TGCAGTGCTAGACCTATGACACTGGCAGATACGCAGTATTTT.

V gene TRBV3-1 combines with J gene TRBJ1-4; TRBD1 matches 9 bases. The CDR3 consists of 16 residues. Germline V CDR1 and CDR2: LGHDT, YNNKEL (reference sequence). J was trimmed by 8 bases and V by 4 bases; bases with no gene match: 11. The DNA for the CDR3 is TGTGCCAGCAGCCCCCGGGACAGGGCTAGGGGAGAAAAACTGTTTTTT. The encoded protein is CASSPRDRARGEKLFF. Full variable domain (outside the CDR3, taken from reference TRBV3-1 and TRBJ1-4): DTAVSQTPKYLVTQMGNDKSIKCEQNLGHDTMYWYKQDSKKFLKIMFSYNNKELIINETVPNRFSPKSPDKAHLNLHINSLELGDSAVYFCASSPRDRARGEKLFFGSGTQLSVL.